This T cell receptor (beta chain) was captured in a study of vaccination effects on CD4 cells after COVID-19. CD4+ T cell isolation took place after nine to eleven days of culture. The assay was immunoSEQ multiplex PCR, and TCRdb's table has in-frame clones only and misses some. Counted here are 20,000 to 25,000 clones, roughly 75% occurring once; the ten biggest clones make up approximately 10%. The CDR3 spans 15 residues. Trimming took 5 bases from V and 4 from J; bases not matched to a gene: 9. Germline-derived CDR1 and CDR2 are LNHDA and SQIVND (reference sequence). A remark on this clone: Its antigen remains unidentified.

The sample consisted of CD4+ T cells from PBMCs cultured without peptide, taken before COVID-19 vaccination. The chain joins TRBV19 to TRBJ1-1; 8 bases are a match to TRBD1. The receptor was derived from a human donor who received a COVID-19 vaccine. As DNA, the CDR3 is TGTGCCAGTAGTCCCCGGACAGGGAGTTCCACTGAAGCTTTCTTT. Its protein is CASSPRTGSSTEAFF.